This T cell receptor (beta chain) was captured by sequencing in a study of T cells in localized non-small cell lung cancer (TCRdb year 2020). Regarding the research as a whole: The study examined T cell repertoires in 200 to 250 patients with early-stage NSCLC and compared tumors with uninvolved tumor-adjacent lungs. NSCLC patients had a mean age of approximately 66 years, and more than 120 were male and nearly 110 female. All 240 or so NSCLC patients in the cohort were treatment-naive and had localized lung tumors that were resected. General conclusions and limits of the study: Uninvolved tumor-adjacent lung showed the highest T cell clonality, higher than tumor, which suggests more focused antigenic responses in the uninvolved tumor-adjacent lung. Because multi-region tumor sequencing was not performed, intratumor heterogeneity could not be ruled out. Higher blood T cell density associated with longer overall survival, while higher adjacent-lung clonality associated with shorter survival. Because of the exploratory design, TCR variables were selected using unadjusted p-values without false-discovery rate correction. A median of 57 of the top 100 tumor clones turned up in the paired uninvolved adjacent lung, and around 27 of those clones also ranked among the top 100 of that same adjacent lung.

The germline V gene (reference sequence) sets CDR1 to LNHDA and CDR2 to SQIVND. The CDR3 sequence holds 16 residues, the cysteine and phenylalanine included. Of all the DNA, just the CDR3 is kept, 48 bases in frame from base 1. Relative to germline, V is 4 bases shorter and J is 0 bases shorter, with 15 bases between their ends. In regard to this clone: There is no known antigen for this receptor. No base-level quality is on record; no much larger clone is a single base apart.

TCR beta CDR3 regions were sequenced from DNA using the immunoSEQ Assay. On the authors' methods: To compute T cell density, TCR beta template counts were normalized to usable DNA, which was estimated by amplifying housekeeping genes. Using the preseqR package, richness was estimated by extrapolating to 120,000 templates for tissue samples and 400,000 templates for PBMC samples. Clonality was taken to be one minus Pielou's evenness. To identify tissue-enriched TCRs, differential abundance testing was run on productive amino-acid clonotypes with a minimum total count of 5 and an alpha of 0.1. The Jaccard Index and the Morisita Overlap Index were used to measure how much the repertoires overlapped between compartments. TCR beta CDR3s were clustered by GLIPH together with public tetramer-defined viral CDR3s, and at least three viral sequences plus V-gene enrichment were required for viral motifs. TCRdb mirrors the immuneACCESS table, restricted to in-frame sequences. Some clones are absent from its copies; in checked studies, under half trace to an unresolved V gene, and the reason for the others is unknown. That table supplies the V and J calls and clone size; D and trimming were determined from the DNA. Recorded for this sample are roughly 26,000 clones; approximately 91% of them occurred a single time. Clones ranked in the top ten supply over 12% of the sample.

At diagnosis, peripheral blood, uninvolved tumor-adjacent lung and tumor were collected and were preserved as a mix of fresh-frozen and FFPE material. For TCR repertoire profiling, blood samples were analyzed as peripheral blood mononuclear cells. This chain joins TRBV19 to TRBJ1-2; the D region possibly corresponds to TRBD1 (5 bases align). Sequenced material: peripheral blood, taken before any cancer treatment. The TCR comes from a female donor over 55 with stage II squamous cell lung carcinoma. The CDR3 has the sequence CASSTSGGLANYGYTF. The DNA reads TGTGCCAGTAGTACTTCGGGGGGACTAGCTAACTATGGCTACACCTTC.